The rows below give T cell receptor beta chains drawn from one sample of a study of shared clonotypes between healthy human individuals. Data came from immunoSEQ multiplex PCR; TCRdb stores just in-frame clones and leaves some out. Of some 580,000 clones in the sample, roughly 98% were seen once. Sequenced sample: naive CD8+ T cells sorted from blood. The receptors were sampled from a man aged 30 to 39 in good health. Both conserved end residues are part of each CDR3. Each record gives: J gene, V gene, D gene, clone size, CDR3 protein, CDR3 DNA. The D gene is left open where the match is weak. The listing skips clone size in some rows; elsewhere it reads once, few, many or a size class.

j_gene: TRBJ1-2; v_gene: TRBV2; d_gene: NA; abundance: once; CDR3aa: CASSEAGRQALYGYTF; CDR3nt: TGTGCCAGCAGTGAAGCTGGGCGTCAGGCTCTCTATGGCTACACCTTC
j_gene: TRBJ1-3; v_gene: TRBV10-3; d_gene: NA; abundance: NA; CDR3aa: CAISDQGSSGNTIYF; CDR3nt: TGTGCCATCAGTGATCAGGGGAGCTCTGGAAACACCATATATTTT
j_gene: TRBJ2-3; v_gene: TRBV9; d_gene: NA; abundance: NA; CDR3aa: CASSEGGFRTDTQYF; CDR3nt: TGTGCCAGCAGCGAAGGGGGGTTTCGGACAGATACGCAGTATTTT
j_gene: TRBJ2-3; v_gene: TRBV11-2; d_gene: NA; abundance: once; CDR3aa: CASSGPGTDTQYF; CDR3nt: TGTGCCAGCAGCGGGCCGGGCACAGATACGCAGTATTTT
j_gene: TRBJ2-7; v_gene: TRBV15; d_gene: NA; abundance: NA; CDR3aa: CATQDMAHEQYF; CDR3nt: TGTGCCACACAGGACATGGCACACGAGCAGTACTTC
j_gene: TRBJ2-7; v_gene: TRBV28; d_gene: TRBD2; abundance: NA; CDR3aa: CASSDVGTSDSYEQYF; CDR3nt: TGTGCCAGCAGTGACGTAGGGACTAGCGACAGCTACGAGCAGTACTTC
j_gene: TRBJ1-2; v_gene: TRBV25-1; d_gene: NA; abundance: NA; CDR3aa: CAAGTNYGYTF; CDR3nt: TGTGCCGCAGGGACTAACTATGGCTACACCTTC
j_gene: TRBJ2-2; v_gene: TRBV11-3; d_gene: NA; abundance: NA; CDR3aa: CASSPQTSTNTGELFF; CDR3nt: TGTGCCAGCAGCCCCCAGACTAGTACGAACACCGGGGAGCTGTTTTTT
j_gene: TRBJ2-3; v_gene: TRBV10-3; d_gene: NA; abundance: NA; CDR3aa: CAIRDLPDTQYF; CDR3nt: TGTGCCATCCGGGACTTACCAGATACGCAGTATTTT
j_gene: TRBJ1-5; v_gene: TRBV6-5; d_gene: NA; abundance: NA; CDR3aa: CASSYSMYNQPQHF; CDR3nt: TGTGCCAGCAGTTACTCGATGTACAATCAGCCCCAGCATTTT
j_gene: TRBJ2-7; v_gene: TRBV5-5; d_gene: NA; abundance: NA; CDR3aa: CASSLGYEQYF; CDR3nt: TGTGCCAGCAGCTTAGGTTACGAGCAGTACTTC
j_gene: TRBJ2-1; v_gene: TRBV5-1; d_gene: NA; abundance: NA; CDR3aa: CASSPSASEQFF; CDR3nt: TGCGCCAGCAGCCCTTCGGCGAGTGAGCAGTTCTTC
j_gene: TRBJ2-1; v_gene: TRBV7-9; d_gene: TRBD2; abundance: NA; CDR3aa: CASSLSLAGGPTDEQFF; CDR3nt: TGTGCCAGCAGCTTATCCCTAGCGGGAGGTCCAACTGATGAGCAGTTCTTC
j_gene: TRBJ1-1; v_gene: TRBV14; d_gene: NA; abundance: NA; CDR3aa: CASRDWDTEAFF; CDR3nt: TGTGCCAGCAGAGACTGGGACACTGAAGCTTTCTTT
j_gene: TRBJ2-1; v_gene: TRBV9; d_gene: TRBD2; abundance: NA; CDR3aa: CASSVAWGLAGPDNEQFF; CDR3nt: TGTGCCAGCAGCGTAGCTTGGGGACTAGCGGGACCGGACAATGAGCAGTTCTTC
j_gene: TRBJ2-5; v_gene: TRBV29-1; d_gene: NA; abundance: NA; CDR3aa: CSVVYWYQETQYF; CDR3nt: TGCAGCGTTGTCTATTGGTACCAAGAGACCCAGTACTTC
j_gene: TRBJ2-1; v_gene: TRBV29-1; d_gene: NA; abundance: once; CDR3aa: CSVAPSQGDNEQFF; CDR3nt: TGCAGCGTTGCACCTTCACAGGGTGACAATGAGCAGTTCTTC
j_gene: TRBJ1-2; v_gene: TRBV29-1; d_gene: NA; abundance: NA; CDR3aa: CSVEDGQSYGYTF; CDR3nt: TGCAGCGTTGAAGACGGACAAAGCTATGGCTACACCTTC
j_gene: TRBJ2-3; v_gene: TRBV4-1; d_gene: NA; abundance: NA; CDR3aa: CASSPMGDSFTDTQYF; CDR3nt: TGCGCCAGCAGCCCTATGGGGGACTCGTTCACAGATACGCAGTATTTT
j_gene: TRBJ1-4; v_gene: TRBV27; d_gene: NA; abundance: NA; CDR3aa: CASGKGSPNEKLFF; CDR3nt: TGTGCCAGCGGTAAAGGGTCGCCTAATGAAAAACTGTTTTTT
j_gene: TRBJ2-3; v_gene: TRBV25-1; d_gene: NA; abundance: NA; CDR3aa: CASSESPDLSTDTQYF; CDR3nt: TGTGCCAGCAGTGAATCTCCCGACCTTAGCACAGATACGCAGTATTTT
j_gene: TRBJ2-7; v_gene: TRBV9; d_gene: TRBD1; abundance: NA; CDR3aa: CASSVSGTGYYEQYF; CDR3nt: TGTGCCAGCAGCGTCTCCGGGACAGGGTACTACGAGCAGTACTTC
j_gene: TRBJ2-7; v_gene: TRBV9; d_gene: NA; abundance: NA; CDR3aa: CASSVESELEGYEQYF; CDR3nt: TGTGCCAGCAGCGTAGAATCGGAACTAGAGGGCTACGAGCAGTACTTC
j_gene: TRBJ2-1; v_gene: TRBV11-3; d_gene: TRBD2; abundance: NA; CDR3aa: CASSPRLAGVFEQFF; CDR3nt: TGTGCCAGCAGCCCTCGACTAGCGGGAGTCTTTGAGCAGTTCTTC
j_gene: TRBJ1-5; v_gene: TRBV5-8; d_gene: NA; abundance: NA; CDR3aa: CASSPWVGDQPQHF; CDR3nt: TGTGCCAGCAGCCCGTGGGTGGGGGATCAGCCCCAGCATTTT
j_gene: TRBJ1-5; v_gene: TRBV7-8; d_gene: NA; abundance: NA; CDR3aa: CASTVTGDSNQPQHF; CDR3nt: TGTGCCAGCACCGTAACAGGAGATAGCAATCAGCCCCAGCATTTT
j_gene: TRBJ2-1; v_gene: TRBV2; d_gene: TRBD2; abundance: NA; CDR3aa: CASVPGGGPSGSSYNEQFF; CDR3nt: TGTGCCAGCGTCCCGGGGGGGGGACCTAGCGGTAGCTCCTACAATGAGCAGTTCTTC
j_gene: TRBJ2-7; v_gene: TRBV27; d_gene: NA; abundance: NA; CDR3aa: CASSFLGSDEQYF; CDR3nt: TGTGCCAGCAGTTTTTTGGGTTCCGACGAGCAGTACTTC
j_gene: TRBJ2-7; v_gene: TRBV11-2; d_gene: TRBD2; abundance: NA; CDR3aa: CASSSTGTSHEQYF; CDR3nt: TGTGCCAGCAGCTCCACCGGGACTAGCCACGAGCAGTACTTC
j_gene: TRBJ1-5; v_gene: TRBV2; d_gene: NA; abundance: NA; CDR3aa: CASSEQGNNQPQHF; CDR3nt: TGTGCCAGCAGTGAACAGGGAAACAATCAGCCCCAGCATTTT
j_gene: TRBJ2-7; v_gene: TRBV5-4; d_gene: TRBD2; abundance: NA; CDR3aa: CASSLREGPYEQYF; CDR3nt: TGTGCCAGCAGCTTGCGGGAGGGCCCTTACGAGCAGTACTTC